One and the same sample provided the 14 T cell receptor beta chains below, sequenced in a study of blood T cell repertoires in COVID-19. The table came from immunoSEQ multiplex PCR; TCRdb's copy has only in-frame clones and leaves some out. The sample carries some 100,000 clones, around 87% recorded once. Sequencing input: peripheral blood. The receptors come from a woman aged 25-40 years with acute or convalescent COVID-19.

This clone was recorded once. V and J are TRBV7-9 and TRBJ1-5; no firm D call. CDR3 length: 14 amino acids. The V end lost 4 bases, the J end lost 5 bases, and 12 bases lay between the germline ends. Germline CDR1 and CDR2: SEHNR and FQNEAQ (reference sequence). The CDR3 DNA sequence: TGTGCCAGCAGCTCTGACTACGGTGATCAGCCCCAGCATTTT. Its translation is CASSSDYGDQPQHF.

The V gene is TRBV15, the J gene TRBJ1-1; D is possibly TRBD1 (5 bases). The CDR3 loop spans 19 amino acids. V was trimmed by 0 bases and J by 0 bases, leaving 20 bases between them. The V gene's germline CDR1 is LNHNV and CDR2 YYDKDF (reference sequence). The CDR3 nucleotides are TGTGCCACCAGCAGAGATCGCCGGACACCTCCAACTTTGAACACTGAAGCTTTCTTT. Residues: CATSRDRRTPPTLNTEAFF.

The chain combines TRBV28 with TRBJ1-2; D remains ambiguous. The CDR3 runs to 14 residues. Germline V gives CDR1 MDHEN, CDR2 SYDVKM. Trimming removed 1 base at V and 8 bases at J, with 14 bases between. CDR3 coding DNA: TGTGCCAGCAGTTTATCGATACAGCCAAGGGGCTACACCTTC. Translating it yields CASSLSIQPRGYTF.

The chain recombines TRBV6-2 or TRBV6-3 with TRBJ1-6; 7 bases match TRBD1. V lost 4 bases and J lost 6; bases outside the gene matches: 9. Germline V lookup: CDR1 MNHEY, CDR2 SVGEGT. The CDR3 runs 16 residues. CDR3 in amino acids: CASSSVRTGPNSPLHF. CDR3 sequence (DNA): TGTGCCAGCAGTTCGGTTCGGACAGGACCTAATTCACCCCTCCACTTT.

This clone was counted once. V usage is TRBV11-3 and J usage is TRBJ2-1; 13 bases are a match to TRBD2. CDR3 size: 20 residues. CDR1 and CDR2 (germline): SGHNT, YENEEA. The V and J ends lost 5 bases and 0 bases, in that order; junction bases with no gene match: 13. The CDR3 sequence: CASSAPRTSGGPSSYNEQFF. CDR3 in DNA: TGTGCCAGCAGCGCCCCGCGGACTAGCGGGGGACCAAGCTCCTACAATGAGCAGTTCTTC.

The chain couples TRBV28 to TRBJ2-2, with D perhaps TRBD1 (7 bases). With 1 base removed from V and 2 bases from J, the gap between germline ends came to 14 bases. This CDR3 has 17 residues. Germline assignment: CDR1 MDHEN and CDR2 SYDVKM. Here the CDR3 DNA reads TGTGCCAGCAGTTTATTCCCAGGGGGGACTAACACCGGGGAGCTGTTTTTT. Translated: CASSLFPGGTNTGELFF.

The rearrangement uses TRBV28 and TRBJ1-5; D gene unclear. The germline CDR1 and CDR2 sequences are MDHEN and SYDVKM. There are 12 residues in the CDR3. The V end lost 4 bases, the J end lost 3 bases, and 4 bases lay between the germline ends. The CDR3 region is CASSSLNQPQHF. CDR3 nucleotide sequence: TGTGCCAGCAGTTCACTCAATCAGCCCCAGCATTTT.

This clone was seen once. This sequence joins TRBV20-1 and TRBJ2-7; the D is unclear. Germline V gene sequence: CDR1 DFQATT, CDR2 SNEGSKA (reference sequence). V was cut by 3 bases and J by 1 base, with 10 bases left in between. The CDR3 is made up of 13 amino acids. CDR3 coding DNA: TGCAGTGCTAGTCTGGGCGCGTCCTACGAGCAGTACTTC. This codes for CSASLGASYEQYF.

The V gene is TRBV2, the J gene TRBJ1-5, with D perhaps matching TRBD1 (5 bases). The CDR3 has 13 residues. Trimming pared 4 bases from V and 4 bases from J, leaving 8 bases between. Per germline, CDR1 SNHLY and CDR2 FYNNEI. Here the CDR3 reads CASSGGRNQPQHF. CDR3 coding DNA: TGTGCCAGCAGTGGGGGCAGGAATCAGCCCCAGCATTTT.

DNA for the CDR3: TGCGCCAGCAGCTACACAACAAACGGGGAGCTGTTTTTT. Residues: CASSYTTNGELFF. The J gene is TRBJ2-2, the V gene TRBV5-1; unclear D gene. The CDR3 sequence is 13 residues long. Looked up from germline, CDR1 is SGHRS and CDR2 is YFSETQ. The V end lost 3 bases, the J end lost 7 bases, and 10 bases lay between the germline ends.

This clone has only a few counts. The chain has TRBV9 and TRBJ1-4, with a weak D call TRBD1 (5 bases). Trimming left V 4 bases short and J 5 bases short, with 15 bases between. Germline loops: CDR1 SGDLS, CDR2 YYNGEE. The CDR3 spans 15 residues. The CDR3 here is CASSPLPGGNEKLFF. CDR3 in DNA: TGTGCCAGCAGCCCCCTCCCGGGGGGGAATGAAAAACTGTTTTTT.

V usage is TRBV2 and J usage is TRBJ2-4; D is perhaps TRBD2 (6 bases). The germline V and J ends were trimmed by 5 bases and 9 bases, with 20 bases remaining between them. The CDR3 has 15 residues. The V gene's germline CDR1 is SNHLY and CDR2 FYNNEI. The CDR3, as DNA: TGTGCCAGCAGTCTTTCTAGCGTCTCCCCGGGCATTCAGTACTTC. Translation: CASSLSSVSPGIQYF.

This clone was counted between two and nine times. The chain has TRBV30 and TRBJ2-7; tentatively, D is TRBD2 (5 bases). V gave up 5 bases and J gave up 4 bases, with 15 bases separating them. The germline V gene has CDR1 GTSNPN and CDR2 SVGIG (reference sequence). The CDR3 has 13 amino acids. The CDR3 DNA is TGTGCCTGGGTACGACCGGGGTTATACGAGCAGTACTTC. Its protein product is CAWVRPGLYEQYF.

This rearrangement joins TRBV5-8 to TRBJ2-3; D may be TRBD2 (6 bases). The CDR3 consists of 14 residues. The V end was cut by 1 base, the J end by 9 bases, with 15 bases between. Per the germline V gene, CDR1 is SGHTS and CDR2 is YDEGEE. The CDR3 loop is CASSLTGTLGTQYF. The CDR3 DNA sequence: TGTGCCAGCAGCTTGACCGGGACTTTGGGGACGCAGTATTTT.